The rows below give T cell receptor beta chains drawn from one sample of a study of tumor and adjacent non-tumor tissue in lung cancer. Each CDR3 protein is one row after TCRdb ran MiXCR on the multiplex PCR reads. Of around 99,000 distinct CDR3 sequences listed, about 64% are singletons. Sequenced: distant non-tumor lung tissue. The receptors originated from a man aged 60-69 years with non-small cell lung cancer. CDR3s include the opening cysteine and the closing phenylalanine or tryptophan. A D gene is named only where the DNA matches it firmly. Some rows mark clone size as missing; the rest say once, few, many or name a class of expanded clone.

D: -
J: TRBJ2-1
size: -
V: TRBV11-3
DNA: TGTGCCAGCAGCATAAGAGGGGCGGGCGAGCAGTTCTTC
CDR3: CASSIRGAGEQFF

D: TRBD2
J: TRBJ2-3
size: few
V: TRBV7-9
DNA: TGTGCCAGCAGCAGATCAGCGGGAGCCCAAGATACGCAGTATTTT
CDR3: CASSRSAGAQDTQYF

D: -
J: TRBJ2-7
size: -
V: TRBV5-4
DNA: TGTGCCAGCAGCTTGGGCAGGGCCCAATACGAGCAGTACTTC
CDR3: CASSLGRAQYEQYF

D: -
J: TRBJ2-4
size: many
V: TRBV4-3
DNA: TGCGCCAGCAGCTCAAACAGGGGAGGGATTCAGTACTTC
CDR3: CASSSNRGGIQYF

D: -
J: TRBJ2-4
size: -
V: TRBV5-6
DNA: TGTGCCAGCAGCTTTGGAGGGAGGCCGGCCAAGAACATTCAGTACTTC
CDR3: CASSFGGRPAKNIQYF

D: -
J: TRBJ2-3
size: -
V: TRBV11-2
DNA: TGTGCCACGTCTGGTCGGAGCACAGATACGCGGTATTTT
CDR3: CATSGRSTDTRYF

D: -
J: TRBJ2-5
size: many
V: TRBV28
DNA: TGTGCCAGCAGTCCCCCTACAGGCCTATTGGAGACCCAGTACTTC
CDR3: CASSPPTGLLETQYF

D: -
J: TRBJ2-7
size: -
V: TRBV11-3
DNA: TGTGCCAGCAGCTTCCGGACAGACGACCTCTCCTACGGGCAATACTTC
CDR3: CASSFRTDDLSYGQYF

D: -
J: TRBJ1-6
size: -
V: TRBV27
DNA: TGTGCCAACAGTTTACTCGGAGCAGGCTCACCCCTCCACTTT
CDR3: CANSLLGAGSPLHF

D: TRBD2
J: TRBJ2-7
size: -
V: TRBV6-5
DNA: TGTGCCAGCACCCGACTAACGGGAGGCGAAACGCAGTACGAGCAGTACTTC
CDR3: CASTRLTGGETQYEQYF

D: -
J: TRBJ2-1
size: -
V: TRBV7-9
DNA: TGTGCCAGCAGCTTAGTGGATGGCGGCGGCAAAGAGCAGTTCTTC
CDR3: CASSLVDGGGKEQFF

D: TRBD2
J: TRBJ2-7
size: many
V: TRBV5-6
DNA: TGTGCCAGCAGTTTCCGAATAGCGGGAGCCTTCGAGCAGTACTTC
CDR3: CASSFRIAGAFEQYF

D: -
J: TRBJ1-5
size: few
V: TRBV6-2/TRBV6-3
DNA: TGTGCCAGCAGTCCTCAGACGGACAGAGGGGCCGGAAGCAATCGGCCCCAGCATTTT
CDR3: CASSPQTDRGAGSNRPQHF

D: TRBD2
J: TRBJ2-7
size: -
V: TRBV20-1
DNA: TGCAGTGCCGTAGCGGGGAGGGCCTACGAGCAGTACTTC
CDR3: CSAVAGRAYEQYF

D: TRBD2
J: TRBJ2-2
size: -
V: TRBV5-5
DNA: TGTGCCAGCACCGGACTATCGGGAGGGCCCACTGGGGAGCTGTTTTTT
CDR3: CASTGLSGGPTGELFF

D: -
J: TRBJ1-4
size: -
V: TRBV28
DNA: TGTACCAGCAGTTTATTGCAGGGACTAAATGAAAAACTGTTTTTT
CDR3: CTSSLLQGLNEKLFF

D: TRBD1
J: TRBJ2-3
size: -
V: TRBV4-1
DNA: TGCGCCAGCAGCCAAGACGCGGGACAGGACACAGATACGCAATATTTT
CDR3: CASSQDAGQDTDTQYF

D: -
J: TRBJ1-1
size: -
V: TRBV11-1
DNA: TGTGCCAGCAGCCCATTTGACACTGAAGCTTTCTTT
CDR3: CASSPFDTEAFF

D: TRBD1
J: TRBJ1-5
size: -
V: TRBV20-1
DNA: TGCAGTGCTAGGGGACAGGGCCATCAGCCCCAGCATTTT
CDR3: CSARGQGHQPQHF

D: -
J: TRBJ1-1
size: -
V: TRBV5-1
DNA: TGCGCCAGCAGCCCAGGTAACCTGAACACTGATGCTTTCTTT
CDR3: CASSPGNLNTDAFF

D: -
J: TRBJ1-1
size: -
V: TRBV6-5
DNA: TGTGCCAGCAGACTACAGGGAGTGAGCACTAAAGCTTTCTTT
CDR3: CASRLQGVSTKAFF

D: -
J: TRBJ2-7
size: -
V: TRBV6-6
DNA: TGTGCCAGCAGCAACATAAGGGTCGTCCGTTACGAGCAGTACTTC
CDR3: CASSNIRVVRYEQYF

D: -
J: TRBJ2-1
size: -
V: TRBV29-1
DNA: TGTAGCCACGGCTACAATGAGAAGTTCTTC
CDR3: CSHGYNEKFF

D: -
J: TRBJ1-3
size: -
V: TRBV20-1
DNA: TGCAGTGCTAGAGGGGGGGGGGCCACCCCTGGAAACACCATATATTTT
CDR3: CSARGGGATPGNTIYF

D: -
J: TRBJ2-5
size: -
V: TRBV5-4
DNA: TGTGCCTGCAGCTTTAGCAGAGGGACCCAAGAGACCCAGTACTTC
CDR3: CACSFSRGTQETQYF

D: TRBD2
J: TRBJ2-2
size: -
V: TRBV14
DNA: TGTGCCAGCAGCAAGGGACTAGCGAACACCGGGGAGCTGTTTTTT
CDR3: CASSKGLANTGELFF

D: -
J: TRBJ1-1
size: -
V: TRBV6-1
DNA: TGTGCCAGCAGTGAAGCTCGTATGAACACTGAAGCTTTCTTT
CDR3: CASSEARMNTEAFF

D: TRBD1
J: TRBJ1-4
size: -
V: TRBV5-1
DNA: TGCGCCAGCAGCGGTGGACAGGAAACTAATGAAAAACTGTTTTTT
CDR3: CASSGGQETNEKLFF

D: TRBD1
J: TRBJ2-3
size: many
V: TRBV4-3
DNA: TGCGCCAGCAGCCAAAACGGACAGGGCGCAGATACGCAGTATTTT
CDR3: CASSQNGQGADTQYF

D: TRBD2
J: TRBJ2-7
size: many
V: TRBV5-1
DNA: TGCGCCAGCAGAGCCGGGACTAGCGACTCCTACGAGCAGTACTTC
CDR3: CASRAGTSDSYEQYF

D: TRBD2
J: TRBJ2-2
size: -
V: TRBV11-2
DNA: TGTGCCAGCAACTCTGGACTAGCGGGAGCGACGAACACCGGGGAGCTGTATTTT
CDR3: CASNSGLAGATNTGELYF

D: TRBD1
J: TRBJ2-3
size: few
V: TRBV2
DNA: TGTGCCAGCAGTGAAGACAGGGGAGGCACAGATACGCAGTATTTT
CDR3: CASSEDRGGTDTQYF

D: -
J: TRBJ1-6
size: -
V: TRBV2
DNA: TGTGCCAGACAGGGAGACAATTCACCCCTCCACTTT
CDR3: CARQGDNSPLHF

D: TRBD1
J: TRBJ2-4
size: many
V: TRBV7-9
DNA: TGTGCCAGCAGCTCCTGGGGGACAGGAGCCAGGCCCTTAGCCAAAAACATTCAGTACTTC
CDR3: CASSSWGTGARPLAKNIQYF

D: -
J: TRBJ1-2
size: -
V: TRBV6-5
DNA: TGTGCCGGCACGGGGGGGACGATGATGAACTATGACTACACCTTC
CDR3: CAGTGGTMMNYDYTF

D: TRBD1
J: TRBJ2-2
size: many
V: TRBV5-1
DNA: TGCGCCAGCAGCTCGACAGGGCCGAAGACCGGGGAGCTGTTTTTT
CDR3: CASSSTGPKTGELFF

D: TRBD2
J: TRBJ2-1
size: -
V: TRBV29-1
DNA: TGCAGCGTAGGGAACGCGGGAGGCTCATACAATGAGCAGTTCTTC
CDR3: CSVGNAGGSYNEQFF

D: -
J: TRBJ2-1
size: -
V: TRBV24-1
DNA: TGTGCCACCAGTGGTTCCCTTGGCAGGCACAATGAGCAGTTCTTC
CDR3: CATSGSLGRHNEQFF

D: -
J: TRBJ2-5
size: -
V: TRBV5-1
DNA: TGCGCCAGCAGCTTGGAAGGGGGTCTCCAAGAGACCCAGTACTTC
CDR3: CASSLEGGLQETQYF

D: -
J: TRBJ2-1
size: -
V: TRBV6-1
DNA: TGTGCCAGCAGAACCTGGGGGTCATATGAGCAGCTCTTC
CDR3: CASRTWGSYEQLF

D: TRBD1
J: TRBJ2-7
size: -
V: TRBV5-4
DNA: TGTGCCAGCAGCCATTCTGCAGGGGGCCACGAGCAGTACTTC
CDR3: CASSHSAGGHEQYF

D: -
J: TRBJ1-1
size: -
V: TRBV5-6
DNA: TGTGCCATCAGCTTGGGGGGTTTCGGGATGAACACTGAAGCTTTCTTC
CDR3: CAISLGGFGMNTEAFF

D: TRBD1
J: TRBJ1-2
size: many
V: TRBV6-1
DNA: TGTGCCAGCAGTGAAAGGACAGGGGTCGGCTACACCTTC
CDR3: CASSERTGVGYTF

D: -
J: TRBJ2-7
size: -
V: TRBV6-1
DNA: TGTGCCAGCATTGAAGGGACAAGGGGCGAGCAGTACTTC
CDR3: CASIEGTRGEQYF

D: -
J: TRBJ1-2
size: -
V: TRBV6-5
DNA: TGTGCCAGCAGCTACATCTGGTTGGGCCAAAACTATGGCTACACCTTC
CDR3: CASSYIWLGQNYGYTF

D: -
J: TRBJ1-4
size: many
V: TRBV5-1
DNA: TGCGCCAGCAGCTTAGGGAGCACTAATGAAAAACTGTTTTTT
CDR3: CASSLGSTNEKLFF

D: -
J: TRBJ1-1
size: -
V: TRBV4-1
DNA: TGCGCCAGCAGCCAGGTCATTCAGAACACTGAAGCTATCTTT
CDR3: CASSQVIQNTEAIF

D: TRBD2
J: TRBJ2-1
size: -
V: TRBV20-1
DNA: TGCAGTGCTGGAAGTGGACTAGCCCTTGGTGAGCAGTTCTTC
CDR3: CSAGSGLALGEQFF

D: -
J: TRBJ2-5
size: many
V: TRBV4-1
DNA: TGCGCCAGCAGCGCAGGACAGCAAGAGACCCAGTACTTC
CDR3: CASSAGQQETQYF

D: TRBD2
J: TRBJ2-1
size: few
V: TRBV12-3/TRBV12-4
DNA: TGTGCCAGCAGTCCGACTAGCGGCAACAATGAGCAGTTCTTC
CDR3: CASSPTSGNNEQFF

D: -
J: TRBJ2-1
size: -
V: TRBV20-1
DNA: TGCAGTGTTAGAGAGTCAGCTGGGGTCGACAATGAGCAGTTCTTC
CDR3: CSVRESAGVDNEQFF

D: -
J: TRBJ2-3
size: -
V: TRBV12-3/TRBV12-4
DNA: TGTGCCAGCAGTCGCGGGACCTCCAGGGAGCCCCAGTATTTT
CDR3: CASSRGTSREPQYF

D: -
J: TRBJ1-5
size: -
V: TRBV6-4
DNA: TGTGCCAGCAGTGCCCCTCCCCGGGCCCAGCATTTT
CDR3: CASSAPPRAQHF

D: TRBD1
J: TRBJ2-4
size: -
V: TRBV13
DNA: TGTGCCAGCAGCTTCCGGGACAGGGGGCCGGGGGGCAAAAACATTCAGTACTTC
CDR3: CASSFRDRGPGGKNIQYF